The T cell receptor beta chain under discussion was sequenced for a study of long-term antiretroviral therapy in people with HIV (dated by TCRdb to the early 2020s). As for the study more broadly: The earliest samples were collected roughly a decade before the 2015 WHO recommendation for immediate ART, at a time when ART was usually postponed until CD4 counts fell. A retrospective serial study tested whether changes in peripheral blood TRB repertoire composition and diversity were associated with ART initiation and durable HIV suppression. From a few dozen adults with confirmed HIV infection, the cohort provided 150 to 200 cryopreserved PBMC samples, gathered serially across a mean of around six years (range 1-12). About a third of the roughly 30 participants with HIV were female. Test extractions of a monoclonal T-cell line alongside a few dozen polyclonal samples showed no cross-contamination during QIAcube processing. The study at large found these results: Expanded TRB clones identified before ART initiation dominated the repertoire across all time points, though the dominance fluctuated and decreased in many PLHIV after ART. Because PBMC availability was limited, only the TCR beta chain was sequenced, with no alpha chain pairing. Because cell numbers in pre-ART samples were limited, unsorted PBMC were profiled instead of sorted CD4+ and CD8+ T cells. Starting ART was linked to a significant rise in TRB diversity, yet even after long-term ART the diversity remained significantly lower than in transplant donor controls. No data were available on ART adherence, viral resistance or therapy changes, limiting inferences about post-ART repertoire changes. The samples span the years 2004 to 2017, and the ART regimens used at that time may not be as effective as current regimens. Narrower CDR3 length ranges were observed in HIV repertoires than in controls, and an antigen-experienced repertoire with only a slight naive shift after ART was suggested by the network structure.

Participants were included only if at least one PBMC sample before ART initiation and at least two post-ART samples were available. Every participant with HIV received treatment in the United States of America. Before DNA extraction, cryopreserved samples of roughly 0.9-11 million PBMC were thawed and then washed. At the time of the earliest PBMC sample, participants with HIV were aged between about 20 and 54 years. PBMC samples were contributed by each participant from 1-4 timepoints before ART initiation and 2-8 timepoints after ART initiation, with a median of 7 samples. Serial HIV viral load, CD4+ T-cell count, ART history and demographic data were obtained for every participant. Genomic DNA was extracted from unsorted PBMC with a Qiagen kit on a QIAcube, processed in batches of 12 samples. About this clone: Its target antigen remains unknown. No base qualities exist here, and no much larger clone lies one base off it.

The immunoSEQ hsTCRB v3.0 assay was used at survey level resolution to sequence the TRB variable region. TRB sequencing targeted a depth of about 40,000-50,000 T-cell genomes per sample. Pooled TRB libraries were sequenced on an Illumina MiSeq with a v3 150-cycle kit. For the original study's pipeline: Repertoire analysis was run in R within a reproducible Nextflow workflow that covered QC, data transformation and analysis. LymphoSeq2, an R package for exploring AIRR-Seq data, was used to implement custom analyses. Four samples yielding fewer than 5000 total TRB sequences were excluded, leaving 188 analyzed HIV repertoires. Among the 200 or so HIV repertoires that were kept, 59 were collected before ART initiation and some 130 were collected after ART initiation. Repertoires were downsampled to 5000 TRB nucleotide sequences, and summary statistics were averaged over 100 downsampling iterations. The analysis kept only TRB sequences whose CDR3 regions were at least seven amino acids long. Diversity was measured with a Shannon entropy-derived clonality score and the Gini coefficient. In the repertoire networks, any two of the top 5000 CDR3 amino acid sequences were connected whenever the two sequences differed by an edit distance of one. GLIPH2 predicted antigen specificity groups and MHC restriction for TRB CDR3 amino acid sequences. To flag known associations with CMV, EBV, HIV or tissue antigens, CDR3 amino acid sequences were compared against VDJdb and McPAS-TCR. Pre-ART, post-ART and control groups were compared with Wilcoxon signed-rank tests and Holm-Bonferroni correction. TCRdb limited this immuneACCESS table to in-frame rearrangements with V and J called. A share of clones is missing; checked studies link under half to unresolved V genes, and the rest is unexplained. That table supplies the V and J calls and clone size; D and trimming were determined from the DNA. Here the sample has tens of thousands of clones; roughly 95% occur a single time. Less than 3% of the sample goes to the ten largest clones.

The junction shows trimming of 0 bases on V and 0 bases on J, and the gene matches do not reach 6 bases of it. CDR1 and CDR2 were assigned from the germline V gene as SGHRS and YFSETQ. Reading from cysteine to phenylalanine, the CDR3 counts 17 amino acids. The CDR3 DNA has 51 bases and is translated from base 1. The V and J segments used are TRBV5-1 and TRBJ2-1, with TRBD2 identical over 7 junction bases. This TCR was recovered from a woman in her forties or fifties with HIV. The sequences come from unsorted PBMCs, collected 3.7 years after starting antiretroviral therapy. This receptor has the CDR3 CASSLALRGSSYNEQFF. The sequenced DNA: TGCGCCAGCAGCTTGGCGTTGCGGGGGAGCTCCTACAATGAGCAGTTCTTC.